Listed below are T cell receptor beta chains from one sample, sequenced in a study of CD8+ T cells in alopecia areata. Assay: immunoSEQ multiplex PCR; the TCRdb copy retains only in-frame clones and omits some. The sample holds more than 110,000 clones, approximately 80% seen once. Sample: CD8+ T cells sorted from blood, taken at week 4, from a patient treated with tofacitinib. The receptors originated from a human donor with alopecia areata. The conserved cysteine and the conserved F or W are not part of the CDR3 here. The order of the fields is V gene, CDR3 protein.

TRBV6-5 ASSWGTASNYGYT
TRBV12-5 ASGSSGLAAQNIQY
TRBV5-1 ASLGVSNEQF
TRBV30 AWSGGLAGWETQY
TRBV27 ASSSTVFSSTDTQY
TRBV7-2 ASRASWGDEQY
TRBV9 ASSVGRETDYDGYT
TRBV27 ASLPRLDSNQPQH
TRBV27 ASKIEQGTTEAF
TRBV2 ASRTRPNFTITGELF
TRBV29-1 SALGNAGELF
TRBV5-6 ASSTGVHYEQY
TRBV7-2 ASSPTGGNTDTQY
TRBV4-3 ASSQGTGRLETQY
TRBV6-1 ASSGPADTQY
TRBV19 ASTGGRVTH
TRBV7-9 ASSLLELSYEQY
TRBV11-2 ASSWETGEQY
TRBV4-3 ASSQDLGAGTEAF
TRBV6-5 ASRPDRGLAETQY
TRBV19 ASSTELGGMGDTQY
TRBV7-9 ASSVSVRSTEAF
TRBV14 ASSLGQAGGYT
TRBV29-1 SVEDPVWDRVVGYT
TRBV2 ASSPGQGLYEQY
TRBV29-1 SVEAAGGAREQF